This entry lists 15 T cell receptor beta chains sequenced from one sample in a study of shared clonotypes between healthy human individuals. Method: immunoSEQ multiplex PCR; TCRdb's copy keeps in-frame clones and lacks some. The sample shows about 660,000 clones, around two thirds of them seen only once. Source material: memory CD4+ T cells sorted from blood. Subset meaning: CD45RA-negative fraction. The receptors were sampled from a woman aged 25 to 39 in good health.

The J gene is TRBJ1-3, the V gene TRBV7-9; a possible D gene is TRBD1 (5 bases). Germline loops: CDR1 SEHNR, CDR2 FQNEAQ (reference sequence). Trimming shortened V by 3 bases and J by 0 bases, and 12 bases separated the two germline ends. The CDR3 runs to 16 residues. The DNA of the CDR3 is TGTGCCAGCAGCTTCCCGACAGTACGCTCTGGAAACACCATATATTTT. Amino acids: CASSFPTVRSGNTIYF. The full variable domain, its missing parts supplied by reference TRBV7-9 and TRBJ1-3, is DTGVSQNPRHKITKRGQNVTFRCDPISEHNRLYWYRQTLGQGPEFLTYFQNEAQLEKSRLLSDRFSAERPKGSFSTLEIQRTEQGDSAMYLCASSFPTVRSGNTIYFGEGSWLTVV.

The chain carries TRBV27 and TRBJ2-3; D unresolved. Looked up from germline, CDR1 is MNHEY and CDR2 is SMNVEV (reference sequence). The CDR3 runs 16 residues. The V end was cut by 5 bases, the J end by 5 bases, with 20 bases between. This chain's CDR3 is CASSPQLSWGGDTQYF. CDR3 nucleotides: TGTGCCAGCAGTCCCCAACTTTCATGGGGTGGAGATACGCAGTATTTT.

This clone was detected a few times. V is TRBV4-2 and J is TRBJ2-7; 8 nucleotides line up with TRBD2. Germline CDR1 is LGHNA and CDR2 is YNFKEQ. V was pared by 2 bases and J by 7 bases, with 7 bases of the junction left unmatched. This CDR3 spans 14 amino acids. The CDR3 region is CASSQLRGAGEQYF. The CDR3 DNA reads TGTGCCAGCAGCCAACTGCGGGGGGCGGGGGAGCAGTACTTC.

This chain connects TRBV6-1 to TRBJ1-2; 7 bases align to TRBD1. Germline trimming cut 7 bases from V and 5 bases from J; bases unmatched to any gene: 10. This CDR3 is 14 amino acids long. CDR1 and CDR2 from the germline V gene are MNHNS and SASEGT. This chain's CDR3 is CASITDRAPYGYTF. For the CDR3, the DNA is TGTGCCAGCATTACTGACAGGGCCCCGTATGGCTACACCTTC.

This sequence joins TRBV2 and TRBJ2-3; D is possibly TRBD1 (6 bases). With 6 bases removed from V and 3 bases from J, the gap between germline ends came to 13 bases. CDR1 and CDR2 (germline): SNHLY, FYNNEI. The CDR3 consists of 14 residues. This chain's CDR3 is CASRRTARTDTQYF. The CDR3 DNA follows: TGTGCCAGCAGGAGGACAGCCAGGACAGATACGCAGTATTTT.

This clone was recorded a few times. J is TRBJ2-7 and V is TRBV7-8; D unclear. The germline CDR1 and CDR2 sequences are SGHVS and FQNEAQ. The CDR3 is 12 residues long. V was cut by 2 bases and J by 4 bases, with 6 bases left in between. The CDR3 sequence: CASSLFGYEQYF. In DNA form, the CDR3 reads TGTGCCAGCAGCTTATTCGGTTACGAGCAGTACTTC.

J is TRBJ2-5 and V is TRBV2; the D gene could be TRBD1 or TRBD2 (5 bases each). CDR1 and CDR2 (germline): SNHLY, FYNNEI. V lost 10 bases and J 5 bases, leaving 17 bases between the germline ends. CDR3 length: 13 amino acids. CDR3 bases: TGTGCCACCGCACCGGGGCCGGCGGAGACCCAGTACTTC. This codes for CATAPGPAETQYF.

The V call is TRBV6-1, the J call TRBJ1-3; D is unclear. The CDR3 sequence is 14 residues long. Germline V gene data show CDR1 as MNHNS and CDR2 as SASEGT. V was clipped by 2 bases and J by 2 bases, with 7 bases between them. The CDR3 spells CASSERFPGNTIYF. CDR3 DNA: TGTGCCAGCAGTGAACGTTTCCCTGGAAACACCATATATTTT.

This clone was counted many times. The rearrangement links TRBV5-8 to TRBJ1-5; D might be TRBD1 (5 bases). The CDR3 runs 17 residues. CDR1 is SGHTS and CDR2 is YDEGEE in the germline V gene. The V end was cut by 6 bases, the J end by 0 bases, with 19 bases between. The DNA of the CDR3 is TGTGCCAGCATCCGAAGGGGAGCATCCGATAGCAATCAGCCCCAGCATTTT. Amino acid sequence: CASIRRGASDSNQPQHF.

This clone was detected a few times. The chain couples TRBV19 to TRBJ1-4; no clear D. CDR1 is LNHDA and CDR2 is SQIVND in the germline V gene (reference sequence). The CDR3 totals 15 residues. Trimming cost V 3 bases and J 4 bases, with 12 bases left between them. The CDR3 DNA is TGTGCCAGTAGTATTAGCGACGGTAGTAATGAAAAACTGTTTTTT. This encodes CASSISDGSNEKLFF.

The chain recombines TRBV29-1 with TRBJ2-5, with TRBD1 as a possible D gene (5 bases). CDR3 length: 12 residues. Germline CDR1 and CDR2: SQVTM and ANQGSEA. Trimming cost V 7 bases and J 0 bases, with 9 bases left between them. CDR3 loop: CSARQYQETQYF. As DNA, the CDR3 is TGCAGCGCCAGACAGTACCAAGAGACCCAGTACTTC.

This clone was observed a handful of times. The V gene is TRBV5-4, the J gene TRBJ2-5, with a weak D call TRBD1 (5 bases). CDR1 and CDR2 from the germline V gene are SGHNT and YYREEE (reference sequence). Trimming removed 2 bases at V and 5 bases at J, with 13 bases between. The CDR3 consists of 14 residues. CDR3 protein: CASSFWGEGETQYF. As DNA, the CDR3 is TGTGCCAGCAGCTTTTGGGGCGAAGGGGAGACCCAGTACTTC.

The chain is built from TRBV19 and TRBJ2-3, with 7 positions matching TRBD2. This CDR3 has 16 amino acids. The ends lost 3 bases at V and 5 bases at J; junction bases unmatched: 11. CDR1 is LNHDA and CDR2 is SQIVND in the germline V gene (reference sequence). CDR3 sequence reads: CASSIRSGEKGDTQYF. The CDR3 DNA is TGTGCCAGTAGTATCCGGAGCGGGGAAAAAGGAGATACGCAGTATTTT.

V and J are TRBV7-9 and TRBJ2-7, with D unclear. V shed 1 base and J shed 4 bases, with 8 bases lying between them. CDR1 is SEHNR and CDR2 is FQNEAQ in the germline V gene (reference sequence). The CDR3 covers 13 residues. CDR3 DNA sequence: TGTGCCAGCAGCTTAGATGGAAAATACGAGCAGTACTTC. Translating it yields CASSLDGKYEQYF.

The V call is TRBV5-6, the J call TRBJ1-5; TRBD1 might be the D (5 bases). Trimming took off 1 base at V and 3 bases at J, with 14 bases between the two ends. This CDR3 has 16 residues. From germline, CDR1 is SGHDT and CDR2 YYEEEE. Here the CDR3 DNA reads TGTGCCAGCAGCTTGTGGTTCAGGGACGACAATCAGCCCCAGCATTTT. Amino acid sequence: CASSLWFRDDNQPQHF. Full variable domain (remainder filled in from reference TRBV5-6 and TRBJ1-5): DAGVTQSPTHLIKTRGQQVTLRCSPKSGHDTVSWYQQALGQGPQFIFQYYEEEERQRGNFPDRFSGHQFPNYSSELNVNALLLGDSALYLCASSLWFRDDNQPQHFGDGTRLSIL.